This TCR beta chain was sequenced for a study of PD-1 blockade in classical Hodgkin lymphoma. Study findings and constraints: The baseline diversity of complete responders showed similarity to that of newly diagnosed patients. Relapsed/refractory patients reportedly had the lowest baseline TCR diversity, below newly diagnosed patients, who were below healthy donors.

This CDR3 has 13 residues. Germline V CDR1 and CDR2: SGHAT, FQNNGV. Trimming removed 0 bases at V and 5 bases at J, with 7 bases between. Time point described: cycle 4 day 1 (C4D1), after six to seven weeks of nivolumab. Every patient was affected by relapse after autologous stem cell transplantation, while exposure to brentuximab vedotin was not uniform. Magnetic depletion of unwanted cells isolated CD4+ T cells from thawed PBMCs. Classification of best responses gave complete response, partial response or progressive disease. The repertoire was sequenced with immunoSEQ multiplex PCR; TCRdb's copy has only in-frame clones and lacks some. The sample lists roughly 15,000 clones, 60% to 85% occurring once. This clone was detected only a few times. Its antigen is not identified.

The sample in question was CD4+ T cells from blood, obtained before the fourth cycle of nivolumab. The TCR was taken from a human donor with classical Hodgkin lymphoma. The chain joins TRBV11-2 to TRBJ2-5; D is uncertain. CDR3 nucleotides: TGTGCCAGCAGCTTAGATCGTGGGGAGACCCAGTACTTC. Translating it yields CASSLDRGETQYF.